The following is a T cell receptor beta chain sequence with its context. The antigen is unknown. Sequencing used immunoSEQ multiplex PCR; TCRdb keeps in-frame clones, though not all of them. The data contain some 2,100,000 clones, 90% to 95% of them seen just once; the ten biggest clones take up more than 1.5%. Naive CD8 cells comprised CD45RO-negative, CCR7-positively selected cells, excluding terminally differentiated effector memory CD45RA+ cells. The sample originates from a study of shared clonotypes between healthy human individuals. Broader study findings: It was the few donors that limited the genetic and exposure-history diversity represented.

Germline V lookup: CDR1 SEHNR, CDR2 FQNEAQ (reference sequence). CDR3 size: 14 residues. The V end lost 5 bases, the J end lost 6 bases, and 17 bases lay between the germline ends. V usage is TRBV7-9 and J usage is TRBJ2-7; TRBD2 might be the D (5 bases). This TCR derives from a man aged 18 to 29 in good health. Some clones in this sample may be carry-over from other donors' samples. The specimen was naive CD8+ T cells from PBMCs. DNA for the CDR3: TGTGCCAGCAGCCCCTTCGCTAGCTCCCCCGAGCAGTACTTC. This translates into CASSPFASSPEQYF. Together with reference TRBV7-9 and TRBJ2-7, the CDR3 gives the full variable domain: DTGVSQNPRHKITKRGQNVTFRCDPISEHNRLYWYRQTLGQGPEFLTYFQNEAQLEKSRLLSDRFSAERPKGSFSTLEIQRTEQGDSAMYLCASSPFASSPEQYFGPGTRLTVT.